What follows are 17 T cell receptor beta chains derived from one specimen sequenced in a study of beta chain features in type 1 diabetes. cDNA synthesis used the whole RNA isolate, giving expressed TCRB sequences. The table came from immunoSEQ multiplex PCR; TCRdb's copy has only in-frame clones and leaves some out. Altogether more than 120,000 clones are present, around 9.3% being singletons, with the ten largest covering 1.3%. The sequenced sample consisted of naive CD4+ T cells from blood. The receptors were gathered from a man younger than 35 in good health.

The chain joins TRBV19 to TRBJ2-5; 9 bases line up with TRBD1. CDR3 size: 15 residues. Germline assignment: CDR1 LNHDA and CDR2 SQIVND (reference sequence). V shed 5 bases, J shed 5 bases, and the junction held 9 bases outside the gene matches. The CDR3 here is CASSDQTGGRETQYF. CDR3 DNA sequence: TGTGCCAGTAGTGACCAAACAGGGGGCCGGGAGACCCAGTACTTC.

The chain is built from TRBV7-2 and TRBJ2-1, with unresolved D. V was clipped by 1 base and J by 10 bases, with 5 bases between them. CDR1 is SGHTA and CDR2 is FQGNSA in the germline V gene. This CDR3 spans 11 amino acids. The CDR3 DNA follows: TGTGCCAGCAGCTTAGTCTCCGAGCAGTTCTTC. This encodes CASSLVSEQFF.

This clone was observed many times. J is TRBJ2-5 and V is TRBV19; 10 positions agree with TRBD1. V shed 8 bases and J 1 base; nucleotides not matched to a gene: 1. Germline V gene sequence: CDR1 LNHDA, CDR2 SQIVND (reference sequence). This CDR3 spans 13 amino acids. DNA of the CDR3: TGTGCCAGTGGACAGGGGGTCCAAGAGACCCAGTACTTC. Translated, it gives CASGQGVQETQYF.

This clone has more than one count but fewer than ten. The V and J genes are TRBV29-1 and TRBJ2-7; D is unresolved. This CDR3 is built from 11 residues. CDR1 is SQVTM and CDR2 is ANQGSEA in the germline V gene. The CDR3 sequence: CNHDSSYEQYF. The CDR3 bases are TGCAACCATGATAGCTCCTACGAGCAGTACTTC.

The sample holds a few counts of this clone. The chain employs TRBV6-5 and TRBJ2-3, with 8 nucleotides matching TRBD2. In germline, CDR1 is MNHEY, CDR2 SVGAGI. The V gene end was trimmed by 0 bases and the J gene end by 4 bases; junction bases not matched to a gene: 6. The CDR3 has 16 residues. DNA for the CDR3: TGTGCCAGCAGTTACTCGATTTACGGGGGGGCAGATACGCAGTATTTT. Protein sequence: CASSYSIYGGADTQYF.

This clone has just a few counts. The chain joins TRBV5-4 to TRBJ2-5; 10 nucleotides agree with TRBD1. CDR3 length equals 17 residues. V dropped 4 bases and J dropped 4; count of bases not matched to a gene: 13. Germline V CDR1 and CDR2: SGHNT, YYREEE (reference sequence). The CDR3 DNA reads as TGTGCCAGCAGCCGGGTGGTTTGGGACAGGGGAGGAGAGACCCAGTACTTC. Its translation is CASSRVVWDRGGETQYF.

There are a few counts of this clone. V and J are TRBV19 and TRBJ2-2; 7 positions match TRBD1. Germline-derived CDR1 and CDR2 are LNHDA and SQIVND (reference sequence). The CDR3 totals 15 residues. Trimming removed 4 bases from V and 4 bases from J; junction bases left unmatched: 6. The CDR3 region has the DNA TGTGCCAGTAGTACCGACCGACAGGGCACCGGGGAGCTGTTTTTT. Translating gives CASSTDRQGTGELFF.

The J gene is TRBJ1-2, the V gene TRBV10-3; 7 nucleotides line up with TRBD1. Germline V gene data show CDR1 as ENHRY and CDR2 as SYGVKD. The CDR3 is 15 amino acids. V shed 0 bases and J 6 bases; nucleotides not matched to a gene: 7. CDR3 sequence (DNA): TGTGCCATCAGTGAGTCAGGGACAGTCCGAGATGGCTACACCTTC. As protein: CAISESGTVRDGYTF.

This chain links TRBV5-1 with TRBJ2-5; 12 nucleotides align to TRBD2. This CDR3 region has 16 residues. J lost 2 bases, V lost 3 bases, and 5 bases had no gene match. Germline assignment: CDR1 SGHRS and CDR2 YFSETQ. Written as DNA, the CDR3 is TGCGCCAGCAGCTCTAGGACTAGCGGGGCTCAAGAGACCCAGTACTTC. Translation: CASSSRTSGAQETQYF.

This clone has a handful of counts. The chain joins TRBV11-3 to TRBJ2-7, with 8 bases that match TRBD1. Trimming at V came to 3 bases and at J to 4 bases, leaving 2 bases not matched to a gene. The CDR3 loop spans 13 amino acids. Germline assignment: CDR1 SGHNT and CDR2 YENEEA. The CDR3 DNA sequence: TGTGCCAGCAGCTTTACAGGGGGGTACGAGCAGTACTTC. It specifies CASSFTGGYEQYF.

The chain couples TRBV19 to TRBJ1-2, with D possibly being TRBD1 (6 bases). The CDR3 loop spans 15 amino acids. V lost 3 bases, J lost 6 bases, and 17 bases lay in between. CDR1 is LNHDA, CDR2 SQIVND, per germline (reference sequence). CDR3 loop: CASSIPRTKGDGYTF. CDR3 nucleotide sequence: TGTGCCAGTAGTATCCCAAGGACAAAGGGGGATGGCTACACCTTC. The full variable domain, completed using reference TRBV19 and TRBJ1-2, is DGGITQSPKYLFRKEGQNVTLSCEQNLNHDAMYWYRQDPGQGLRLIYYSQIVNDFQKGDIAEGYSVSREKKESFPLTVTSAQKNPTAFYLCASSIPRTKGDGYTFGSGTRLTVV.

This chain connects TRBV5-1 to TRBJ1-1; D remains ambiguous. The CDR3 sequence is 15 residues long. Germline assignment: CDR1 SGHRS and CDR2 YFSETQ. V lost 0 bases, J lost 0 bases, and 9 bases lay in between. CDR3 nucleotide sequence: TGCGCCAGCAGCTTGGTTGGAGCCATGAACACTGAAGCTTTCTTT. Translation: CASSLVGAMNTEAFF.

V gene TRBV10-3 combines with J gene TRBJ1-2; 9 nucleotides line up with TRBD1. CDR3 length equals 13 residues. Germline loops: CDR1 ENHRY, CDR2 SYGVKD. The junction had 5 bases not matched to a gene; V was cut back by 6 bases and J by 6 bases. CDR3 sequence: CAISRGQGDGYTF. In nucleotides, the CDR3 is TGTGCCATCAGCCGGGGACAGGGAGATGGCTACACCTTC.

This clone was observed at least ten times. The chain combines TRBV4-3 with TRBJ2-7, with 9 bases fitting TRBD1. The CDR3 has 16 residues. Per germline, CDR1 LGHNA and CDR2 YSLEER. V shed 1 base, J shed 3 bases, and the junction held 7 bases outside the gene matches. The CDR3 DNA reads as TGCGCCAGCAGCCAAGCTCCGGGACAGGGTGTCTACGAGCAGTACTTC. It codes for CASSQAPGQGVYEQYF.

Only a few counts were recorded for this clone. V and J are TRBV19 and TRBJ1-5, with 7 positions matching TRBD1. The V and J ends lost 7 bases and 2 bases, in that order; junction bases with no gene match: 8. CDR1 and CDR2 from the germline V gene are LNHDA and SQIVND (reference sequence). The CDR3 has 15 amino acids. The CDR3 sequence: CASTPQGSGNQPQHF. In DNA, the CDR3 is TGTGCCAGTACCCCACAGGGGTCAGGCAATCAGCCCCAGCATTTT.

The chain couples TRBV4-1 to TRBJ2-2, with a tentative D call TRBD1 (6 bases). CDR3 size: 16 residues. V lost 0 bases and J 1 base, leaving 9 bases between the germline ends. From germline, CDR1 is MGHRA and CDR2 YSYEKL. This chain's CDR3 is CASSQEGHLNTGELFF. The CDR3 DNA sequence: TGCGCCAGCAGCCAAGAGGGACACCTGAACACCGGGGAGCTGTTTTTT.

This clone was counted only a few times. This rearrangement joins TRBV7-2 to TRBJ1-3, with D maybe TRBD1 (6 bases). Germline loops: CDR1 SGHTA, CDR2 FQGNSA. This CDR3 contains 16 residues. V gave up 5 bases and J gave up 0 bases, with 14 bases separating them. The DNA of the CDR3 is TGTGCCAGCAGCCCGACGAGACAGGACTCTGGAAACACCATATATTTT. It yields the protein CASSPTRQDSGNTIYF.